In this sample, the clone carrying this T cell receptor (beta chain) turned up many times. The data are from a study of identical twins. MiXCR, applied by TCRdb to the 5' RACE reads, yields one record per CDR3 protein. The table lists fewer than 250,000 distinct CDR3 sequences, 7% to 8.5% of them singletons. CDR1 SQVTM and CDR2 ANQGSEA come from the germline V gene. The ends were cut back, 3 bases at V and 6 bases at J, with 9 bases in the middle. There are 11 residues in the CDR3. These data were also filed under a second study, of yellow fever vaccine responses in identical twins.

This receptor was obtained from a woman aged 18-30 years in good health. Source material: CD8+ T cells sorted from blood. The chain is built from TRBV29-1 and TRBJ2-7; D unresolved. CDR3 sequence reads: CSVEAPPEQYF. CDR3 coding DNA: TGCAGCGTTGAGGCCCCCCCCGAGCAGTACTTC.